This T cell receptor (beta chain) was obtained from a study of CD8 T cells in Susac syndrome. Study outcomes and limitations: No clonal expansion appeared among CD4+ T cells in Susac patients.

This CDR3 region has 15 residues. V dropped 1 base and J dropped 4; count of bases not matched to a gene: 9. The germline gives CDR1 DFQATT, CDR2 SNEGSKA (reference sequence). Concerning this clonotype: The antigen is undetermined.

The authors reverse transcribed roughly 0.5 to 1 ug RNA with random hexamers. TCRdb called the immunoSEQ multiplex PCR reads again in MiXCR, with one record for every CDR3 protein. The sample yields roughly 100,000 distinct CDR3 sequences, around 94% seen once. The rearrangement uses TRBV20-1 and TRBJ2-7, with TRBD1 matching 8 bases. The sample taken for sequencing was CD4+ T cells from PBMCs. The receptor was isolated from a human donor with Susac syndrome. CDR3 nucleotide sequence: TGCAGTGCTAGAGGAGGACAGGGTATAGGATACGAGCAGTACTTC. This sequence encodes CSARGGQGIGYEQYF.